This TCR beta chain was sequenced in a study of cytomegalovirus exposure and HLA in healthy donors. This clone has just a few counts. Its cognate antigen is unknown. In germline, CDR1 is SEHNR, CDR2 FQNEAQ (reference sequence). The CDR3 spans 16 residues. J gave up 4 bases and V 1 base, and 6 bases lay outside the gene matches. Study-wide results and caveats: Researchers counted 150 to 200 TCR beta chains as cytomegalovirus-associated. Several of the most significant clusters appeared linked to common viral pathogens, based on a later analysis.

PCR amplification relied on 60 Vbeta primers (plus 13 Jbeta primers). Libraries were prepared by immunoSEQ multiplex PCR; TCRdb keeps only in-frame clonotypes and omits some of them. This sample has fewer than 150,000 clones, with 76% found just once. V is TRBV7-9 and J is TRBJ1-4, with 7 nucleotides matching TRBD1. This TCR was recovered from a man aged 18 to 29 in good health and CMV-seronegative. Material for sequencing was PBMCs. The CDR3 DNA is TGTGCCAGCAGCTTAGGCGGGACAGCACATAATGAAAAACTGTTTTTT. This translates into CASSLGGTAHNEKLFF.